This TCR beta chain was obtained from a study of shared clonotypes between healthy human individuals. Genomic DNA belonging to each subset was distributed in equal measure over several immunoSEQ plates. The assay was immunoSEQ multiplex PCR, and TCRdb's table has in-frame clones only and misses some. The sample lists around 1.6 million clones, 98% occurring once. The CDR3 is made up of 15 amino acids. Trimming cost V 2 bases and J 6 bases, with 13 bases left between them. The germline gives CDR1 SGHAT, CDR2 FQNNGV. Material for sequencing was naive CD4+ T cells sorted from blood. Subset noted: CD45RA+ positively selected. The chain links TRBV11-2 to TRBJ2-2; D could derive from TRBD1 or TRBD2 (6 bases each). This TCR was sampled from a young man in good health. The CDR3 here is CASSLYGGPPGELFF. CDR3 coding DNA: TGTGCCAGCAGCTTATATGGGGGGCCCCCCGGGGAGCTGTTTTTT.